This T cell receptor (beta chain) was profiled in a study of OX40 agonist ivuxolimab in advanced cancers. Study summary: Ivuxolimab was delivered to patients intravenously every 2 weeks at doses spanning 0.01 to 10 mg/kg. Overall study results and limits: At 0.1 to 3.0 mg/kg, clonal expansion of CD4+ and CD8+ blood T cells had occurred by week 6.

This clone was detected a few times. The antigen remains unidentified. Generated by immunoSEQ multiplex PCR, the TCRdb table keeps only in-frame clones and is missing some. This table holds 60,000 to 85,000 clones, roughly 86% found once. The germline V gene encodes CDR1 SGHDT and CDR2 YYEEEE. This CDR3 comprises 13 residues. Deletions cut 0 bases from V and 2 bases from J, with 3 bases between. The source material was CD4+ or CD8+ T cells sorted from blood, sampled in a trial of the OX40 agonist ivuxolimab. This clonotype originated in an adult with an advanced solid tumor such as melanoma, head and neck, liver or kidney cancer. This rearrangement joins TRBV5-6 to TRBJ1-3, with D uncertain. In nucleotides, the CDR3 is TGTGCCAGCAGCTTGGCCGCTGGAAACACCATATATTTT. This gives the protein CASSLAAGNTIYF.